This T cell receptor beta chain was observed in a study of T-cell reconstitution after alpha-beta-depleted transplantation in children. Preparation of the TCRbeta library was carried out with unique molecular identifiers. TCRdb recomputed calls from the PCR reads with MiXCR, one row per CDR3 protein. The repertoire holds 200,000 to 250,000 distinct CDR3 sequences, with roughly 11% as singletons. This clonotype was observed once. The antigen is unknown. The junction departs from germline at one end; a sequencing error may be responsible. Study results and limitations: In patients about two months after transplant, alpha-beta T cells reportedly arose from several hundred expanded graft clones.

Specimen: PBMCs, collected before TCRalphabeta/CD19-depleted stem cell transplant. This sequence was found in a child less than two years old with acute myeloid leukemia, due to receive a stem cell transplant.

CDR3 sequence reads: CTSSQQRSGRGYEQYF. The DNA for the CDR3 is TGCACCAGCAGCCAACAAAGAAGCGGGCGGGGCTACGAGCAGTACTTC. V is TRBV4-1 and J is TRBJ2-7, with D perhaps TRBD2 (6 bases). CDR1 and CDR2 (germline): MGHRA, YSYEKL. This CDR3 comprises 16 residues.